The 6 T cell receptor beta chains below come from one sample, sequenced in a study of T-cell memory formation after mild COVID-19. TCRdb used MiXCR to reprocess the 5' RACE reads, holding one entry per CDR3 protein. The sample has about 150,000 distinct CDR3 sequences, 25% seen once. Sequences were obtained from PBMCs or a T cell subset sorted from them (not recorded which). Source of these receptors: an adult woman who had mild COVID-19 (a few samples of this study predate the infection). Cell type and time point are not known.

The chain has TRBV13 and TRBJ1-1; maybe TRBD1 (5 bases). Germline assignment: CDR1 PRHDT and CDR2 FYEKMQ (reference sequence). The CDR3 sequence is 13 residues long. Trimming shortened V by 2 bases and J by 5 bases, and 9 bases separated the two germline ends. This CDR3 reads CASSLRGVTEAFF. The CDR3 bases are TGTGCCAGCAGCTTAAGAGGGGTTACTGAAGCTTTCTTT. Looking up the rest from reference TRBV13 and TRBJ1-1 gives the full variable domain: AAGVIQSPRHLIKEKRETATLKCYPIPRHDTVYWYQQGPGQDPQFLISFYEKMQSDKGSIPDRFSAQQFSDYHSELNMSSLELGDSALYFCASSLRGVTEAFFGQGTRLTVV.

The sample holds one count of this clonotype. The V and J genes are TRBV20-1 and TRBJ2-1, with D perhaps matching TRBD2 (6 bases). This CDR3 region has 15 residues. V was shortened by 0 bases and J by 0 bases, with 9 bases between the two germline ends. Germline V gene lookup returns CDR1 DFQATT and CDR2 SNEGSKA (reference sequence). CDR3 sequence: CSAREVAVSYNEQFF. Written as DNA, the CDR3 is TGCAGTGCTAGAGAGGTAGCGGTCTCCTACAATGAGCAGTTCTTC.

This clonotype was observed at least ten times. The rearrangement links TRBV7-3 to TRBJ2-5; the match to TRBD1 covers 9 bases. Germline V CDR1 and CDR2: SGHTA, FQGTGA. CDR3 length: 17 residues. The V and J ends lost 5 bases and 4 bases, in that order; junction bases with no gene match: 14. The CDR3 here is CASSPGGTHRGRETQYF. The CDR3 nucleotides read TGTGCCAGCAGCCCCGGGGGGACTCACAGGGGGCGAGAGACCCAGTACTTC.

The chain is built from TRBV20-1 and TRBJ2-2; D remains ambiguous. Deletions cut 7 bases from V and 3 bases from J, with 12 bases between. Germline V CDR1 and CDR2: DFQATT, SNEGSKA (reference sequence). The CDR3 extends over 13 amino acids. The DNA for the CDR3 is TGCAGTGGCCACAGTGGGGACACCGGGGAGCTGTTTTTT. Its protein is CSGHSGDTGELFF.

There are a few counts of this clonotype. The V gene is TRBV7-9, the J gene TRBJ2-2, with TRBD1 as a possible D gene (5 bases). CDR1 and CDR2 from the germline V gene are SEHNR and FQNEAQ (reference sequence). The CDR3 consists of 13 residues. V lost 6 bases, J lost 1 base, and 6 bases lay in between. The CDR3 protein is CASSQGNTGELFF. The CDR3 DNA follows: TGTGCCAGCAGTCAGGGGAACACCGGGGAGCTGTTTTTT.

The J gene is TRBJ1-1, the V gene TRBV7-3; 12 bases are a match to TRBD1. This CDR3 is built from 18 residues. Per germline, CDR1 SGHTA and CDR2 FQGTGA. V lost 5 bases and J lost 9; bases outside the gene matches: 19. DNA for the CDR3: TGTGCCAGCAGCGTAAAGTCTCCGGGACAGGGGGCGGCGCAAAAAGCTTTCTTT. Its protein is CASSVKSPGQGAAQKAFF.